This T cell receptor beta chain came from a study of blood T cells in healthy people across ages. Those donating, healthy Caucasian individuals from Russia, were aged about 6 to 95. This clonotype was seen at least ten times. A much larger clonotype is one base distant, so this may be a read error. Germline CDR1 is SGHTA and CDR2 is FQGNSA. This CDR3 spans 11 amino acids. Next came a second PCR, run for about 7 to 12 cycles, which used a sample-barcoded 5' primer along with a J-beta primer mix. Each cDNA molecule, via a template-switch adaptor with 12 random nucleotides, was tagged. MiXCR, applied by TCRdb to the 5' RACE reads, yields one record per CDR3 protein. The sample holds roughly 1.9 million distinct CDR3 sequences, about 39% seen once.

The chain is built from TRBV7-2 and TRBJ2-1; D gene unclear. With the DNA end fitting TRBJ2-7 better, the J assignment may be wrong. The TCR originated in a human donor in good health. The sample taken for sequencing was blood. This chain's CDR3 is CASSSYNEQYF. The CDR3 bases are TGTGCCAGCAGCTCCTACAATGAGCAGTACTTC.